The 21 T cell receptor beta chains listed next were all sequenced from one sample in a study of T cell responses to AZD1222 COVID-19 vaccine. Method: immunoSEQ multiplex PCR; TCRdb's copy keeps in-frame clones and lacks some. Counted here are approximately 140,000 clones, approximately 90% occurring once; the ten biggest clones make up around 4.9%. Here the sequenced sample was peripheral blood, taken on day 0 of AZD1222 vaccination. All receptors come from an adult in good health.

J is TRBJ1-2 and V is TRBV27; 7 bases line up with TRBD1. There are 13 residues in the CDR3. Germline assignment: CDR1 MNHEY and CDR2 SMNVEV (reference sequence). V lost 4 bases to trimming and J lost 2 bases; unmatched junction nucleotides: 1. DNA for the CDR3: TGTGCCAGCAGTTCGGACAGGAACTATGGCTACACCTTC. Protein product: CASSSDRNYGYTF.

CDR3 loop: CASSATGLAGWGNEQFF. CDR3 DNA: TGTGCCAGTAGTGCGACAGGACTAGCGGGGTGGGGCAATGAGCAGTTCTTC. V and J are TRBV19 and TRBJ2-1; 12 bases map to TRBD2. This CDR3 is 17 amino acids long. V shed 5 bases, J shed 6 bases, and the junction held 11 bases outside the gene matches. Per the germline V gene, CDR1 is LNHDA and CDR2 is SQIVND (reference sequence).

A few counts support this clone. This chain uses TRBV5-8 with TRBJ1-5; 7 positions agree with TRBD1. The CDR3 totals 15 residues. CDR1 SGHTS and CDR2 YDEGEE come from the germline V gene. The trim removed 0 bases at V and 5 bases at J, leaving 5 bases unmatched. CDR3 residues: CASSLGRGRDQPQHF. In DNA form, the CDR3 reads TGTGCCAGCAGCTTGGGTAGGGGGCGGGATCAGCCCCAGCATTTT.

V usage is TRBV3-1 (or the pseudogene TRBV3-2) and J usage is TRBJ2-1; D is ambiguous. V was shortened by 4 bases and J by 7 bases, with 11 bases between the two germline ends. Per germline, CDR1 LGHDT and CDR2 YNNKEL (reference sequence). This CDR3 contains 13 residues. The CDR3 DNA follows: TGTGCCAGCAGCCTCCCTAGGTCGAATGAGCAGTTCTTC. Translating gives CASSLPRSNEQFF.

The chain combines TRBV11-3 with TRBJ2-3; perhaps TRBD1 as D (6 bases). The CDR3 length is 19 residues. Between the trimmed V and J ends, which lost 2 bases and 0 bases, there was a span of 21 bases. Germline-derived CDR1 and CDR2 are SGHNT and YENEEA. CDR3 nucleotide sequence: TGTGCCAGCAGCTTATCTCCATGGGACACCCTGCCTAGCACAGATACGCAGTATTTT. This translates into CASSLSPWDTLPSTDTQYF.

The V and J genes are TRBV28 and TRBJ1-3; 8 bases map to TRBD1. After removal of 6 bases from V and 2 bases from J, the junction contained 3 bases not matched to a gene. Germline assignment: CDR1 MDHEN and CDR2 SYDVKM. This CDR3 is built from 14 residues. CDR3 nucleotides: TGTGCCAGCAGGGTGGACAGGGCTGGAAACACCATATATTTT. This gives the protein CASRVDRAGNTIYF.

The rearrangement uses TRBV7-9 and TRBJ1-1, with D maybe TRBD1 (5 bases). Germline V gene lookup returns CDR1 SEHNR and CDR2 FQNEAQ (reference sequence). Trimming cost V 5 bases and J 5 bases, with 12 bases left between them. CDR3 length: 13 amino acids. CDR3 residues: CASSLSGRTEAFF. The CDR3 bases are TGTGCCAGCAGCCTGTCAGGGAGAACTGAAGCTTTCTTT.

The V gene is TRBV7-2, the J gene TRBJ2-5; D gene ambiguous. Per germline, CDR1 SGHTA and CDR2 FQGNSA. This CDR3 has 14 amino acids. V was clipped by 5 bases and J by 3 bases, with 13 bases between them. The CDR3 DNA follows: TGTGCCAGCAGCCGCTCGACCGGAAAAGAGACCCAGTACTTC. Translation: CASSRSTGKETQYF.

The chain is built from TRBV7-3 and TRBJ2-1; D may be TRBD2 (6 bases). CDR1 is SGHTA and CDR2 is FQGTGA in the germline V gene. With 5 bases removed from V and 5 bases from J, the gap between germline ends came to 16 bases. The CDR3 is made up of 15 amino acids. The DNA of the CDR3 is TGTGCCAGCAGCCCGGAGGGTATCTACAACAATGAGCAGTTCTTC. As protein: CASSPEGIYNNEQFF.

V usage is TRBV5-1 and J usage is TRBJ2-5; 10 nucleotides line up with TRBD2. The CDR3 loop spans 13 amino acids. V was clipped by 8 bases and J by 5 bases; unmatched bases: 6. CDR1 and CDR2 (germline): SGHRS, YFSETQ. The chain's CDR3 is CASSRAGGETQYF. DNA for the CDR3: TGCGCCAGTAGTAGAGCGGGAGGGGAGACCCAGTACTTC.

The rearrangement links TRBV19 to TRBJ1-1; a possible D gene is TRBD1 (5 bases). Germline-derived CDR1 and CDR2 are LNHDA and SQIVND (reference sequence). Trimming cost V 5 bases and J 3 bases, with 13 bases left between them. The length of the CDR3 is 14 residues. CDR3 sequence reads: CASSSAGSDTEAFF. The CDR3 coding sequence is TGTGCCAGTAGTTCGGCAGGGTCTGACACTGAAGCTTTCTTT.

The chain links TRBV28 to TRBJ2-5; D may match TRBD1 or TRBD2 (7 bases each). This CDR3 has 15 residues. Germline V CDR1 and CDR2: MDHEN, SYDVKM. V gave up 3 bases and J gave up 4 bases, with 15 bases separating them. Written as DNA, the CDR3 is TGTGCCAGCAGTTTTGGGAGGGGGCGCCTAGAGACCCAGTACTTC. Translation: CASSFGRGRLETQYF.

This chain uses TRBV20-1 with TRBJ2-1, with no clear D. CDR3 length equals 11 residues. The germline V gene has CDR1 DFQATT and CDR2 SNEGSKA (reference sequence). The V gene lost 4 bases and the J gene lost 2 bases, with 3 bases spanning the gap. The CDR3: CSANPYNEQFF. The CDR3 coding sequence is TGCAGTGCTAACCCCTACAATGAGCAGTTCTTC.

The V gene is TRBV5-1, the J gene TRBJ1-4; 10 bases agree with TRBD1. The junction had 3 bases not matched to a gene; V was cut back by 2 bases and J by 8 bases. CDR1 SGHRS and CDR2 YFSETQ come from the germline V gene. This CDR3 region has 14 residues. As DNA, the CDR3 is TGCGCCAGCAGCTTCGGACAGGGGGGAGAAAAACTGTTTTTT. It encodes CASSFGQGGEKLFF. Supplemented by reference TRBV5-1 and TRBJ1-4, the full variable domain reads KAGVTQTPRYLIKTRGQQVTLSCSPISGHRSVSWYQQTPGQGLQFLFEYFSETQRNKGNFPGRFSGRQFSNSRSEMNVSTLELGDSALYLCASSFGQGGEKLFFGSGTQLSVL.

This clone was seen only once. The V gene is TRBV7-8, the J gene TRBJ2-7, with 7 bases lining up with TRBD2. The CDR3 runs to 14 residues. CDR1 and CDR2 from the germline V gene are SGHVS and FQNEAQ. J lost 2 bases, V lost 5 bases, and 6 bases had no gene match. The CDR3: CASSPGGTAYEQYF. For the CDR3, the DNA is TGTGCCAGCAGCCCGGGGGGAACTGCCTACGAGCAGTACTTC.

In its sample, this clone was seen once. The rearrangement links TRBV24-1 to TRBJ1-2; possibly TRBD1 for D (5 bases). The germline V gene encodes CDR1 KGHDR and CDR2 SFDVKD. The V gene lost 3 bases and the J gene lost 0 bases, with 13 bases spanning the gap. This CDR3 region has 16 residues. CDR3 loop: CATSDPTASTNYGYTF. CDR3 DNA: TGTGCCACCAGTGATCCGACAGCTAGTACTAACTATGGCTACACCTTC.

The J gene is TRBJ1-2, the V gene TRBV7-9; D gene ambiguous. The CDR3 is 14 amino acids. The V gene lost 6 bases and the J gene lost 1 base, with 12 bases spanning the gap. Germline V lookup: CDR1 SEHNR, CDR2 FQNEAQ (reference sequence). For the CDR3, the DNA is TGTGCCAGCAGGGGCGGAAAGGTTAACTATGGCTACACCTTC. This translates into CASRGGKVNYGYTF.

The chain has TRBV5-4 and TRBJ1-2; weak D call: TRBD1 (5 bases). Germline loops: CDR1 SGHNT, CDR2 YYREEE (reference sequence). V was pared by 5 bases and J by 4 bases, with 9 bases between. The CDR3 is made up of 12 amino acids. CDR3 residues: CASSFDSYGYTF. The CDR3 nucleotides read TGTGCCAGCAGTTTTGACAGCTATGGCTACACCTTC. Full variable domain (rest looked up from reference TRBV5-4 and TRBJ1-2): ETGVTQSPTHLIKTRGQQVTLRCSSQSGHNTVSWYQQALGQGPQFIFQYYREEENGRGNFPPRFSGLQFPNYSSELNVNALELDDSALYLCASSFDSYGYTFGSGTRLTVV.

This sequence joins TRBV7-2 and TRBJ1-6, with D possibly being TRBD1 (6 bases). V lost 2 bases and J 9 bases, leaving 17 bases between the germline ends. Germline V gene data show CDR1 as SGHTA and CDR2 as FQGNSA. This CDR3 is built from 16 residues. The CDR3 DNA is TGTGCCAGCAGCTTATGGCCCCTACAGGGTACTTCACCCCTCCACTTT. It specifies CASSLWPLQGTSPLHF.

Remarks on this clone: A much larger clone differs by one base, so this may be a read error. The chain employs TRBV6-2 or TRBV6-3 and TRBJ1-2; 8 nucleotides align to TRBD1. This CDR3 is built from 12 residues. Germline CDR1 reads MNHEY; CDR2 reads SVGEGT. V was pared by 5 bases and J by 4 bases, with 0 bases of the junction left unmatched. CDR3 residues: CASSTGGYGYTF. The CDR3 nucleotides are TGTGCCAGCAGTACAGGGGGCTATGGCTACACCTTC.

The chain has TRBV7-9 and TRBJ2-1, with TRBD2 matching 10 bases. This CDR3 has 17 residues. The V segment lost 1 base and the J segment 8 bases; nucleotides outside the gene matches: 11. Germline loops: CDR1 SEHNR, CDR2 FQNEAQ (reference sequence). The CDR3 DNA reads TGTGCCAGCAGCTTAGGAGCTACTAGCGGGGCGTGGGATGAGCAGTTCTTC. As protein: CASSLGATSGAWDEQFF. The full variable domain, rest sourced from reference TRBV7-9 and TRBJ2-1, is DTGVSQNPRHKITKRGQNVTFRCDPISEHNRLYWYRQTLGQGPEFLTYFQNEAQLEKSRLLSDRFSAERPKGSFSTLEIQRTEQGDSAMYLCASSLGATSGAWDEQFFGPGTRLTVL.